What follows describes a single T cell receptor (beta chain). Its antigen is still unknown. Base qualities were left out, and no much larger clone turns up one base away. The sample originates from a study of PD-1 blockade in classical Hodgkin lymphoma (dated by TCRdb to 2019 to 2021). About the investigation overall: Nivolumab dosing was 3 mg/kg intravenously every 2 weeks, continuing until either disease progression or unacceptable toxicity. A peripheral blood immune signature of response to PD-1 blockade in classical Hodgkin lymphoma was defined using TCR beta sequencing and CyTOF. Results and caveats for the whole study, not just this receptor: Baseline diversity similar to that of newly diagnosed patients was observed in trial patients achieving complete response, whereas significantly lower diversity was observed in partial responders and progressors. Patients starting nivolumab less than 1 year after ASCT had lower diversity and were excluded from later analyses to avoid confounding by immune reconstitution. CD4+ but not CD8+ TCR diversity rose significantly by C4D1 (p=0.0027 vs p=0.16), most apparent in complete responders (p=0.02). Newly diagnosed patients were reported to have lower baseline TCR diversity than healthy donors, and relapsed/refractory patients were reported to have lower baseline TCR diversity still. The study was restricted to a single clinical trial cohort, and the causes of repertoire differences, possibly disease activity or prior therapy, were left undefined.

The Qiagen DNeasy kit was used to extract genomic DNA both from unsorted PBMCs and from the negatively selected CD4+ and CD8+ fractions. TCR beta CDR3 regions were subjected to amplification by immunoSEQ multiplex PCR with primers that anneal to V and J segments. A synthetic immune receptor repertoire was used to minimize amplification bias, and any residual bias was removed computationally once sequencing was done. The study's processing was this. Repertoire diversity was quantified as the Shannon entropy index using custom Python scripts. Unsorted, CD4+ and CD8+ repertoires were analyzed separately, except for combined analyses in which CD4+ and CD8+ sequences were merged in silico. A clone counted as expanded when the clone's frequency after treatment rose at least 2-fold relative to C1D1, and clones undetected at baseline were given a pseudocount of 0.5. Clones with 0 or 1 copy at C1D1 were defined as singleton clones, while clones with 2 or more copies were defined as non-singleton clones. Clones expanded in unsorted samples were labelled as CD4+, CD8+ or unknown by matching protein sequences in sorted samples from the same patient. Wilcoxon tests were applied to paired samples to test diversity changes from C1D1 to C4D1. The immuneACCESS repertoire file appears here via TCRdb, limited to in-frame rearrangements. These files lack a portion of the clones; in checked studies, under half of the deficit traces to unresolved V genes, and the cause of the others is not known. D and trimming come from the DNA, and the V and J calls and clone size come from that table. This sample holds more than 20,000 clones; approximately 65% were observed only once. The top ten clonotypes cover over 0.95% of the sample.

The germline V gene supplies CDR1 SGHNT and CDR2 YENEEA. There are 11 amino acids in the CDR3, from cysteine to phenylalanine inclusive. Here the CDR3 DNA is all that survives: 33 bases in frame from base 1. The junction shows trimming of 1 base on V and 6 bases on J, plus 0 bases between the germline ends. The label giving this sample's time point can be read as: cycle 4 day 1 (C4D1), after less than 7 weeks of nivolumab. Relapse after autologous stem cell transplantation had occurred in all trial patients, and cohorts A, B and C were distinguished by prior brentuximab vedotin exposure. A Miltenyi CD4+ T cell isolation kit was used for magnetic negative selection to purify CD4+ T cells from thawed PBMCs. A total of under 70 patients with relapsed/refractory classical Hodgkin lymphoma made up the trial cohort, and each patient's best overall response was complete response, partial response or progressive disease. In the multi-cohort phase II CheckMate 205 trial, trial patients received single-agent nivolumab. An independent review committee assessed best overall response by applying the 2007 International Working Group response criteria. PBMCs from the trial were collected at three points: immediately before nivolumab initiation (C1D1), and during therapy at cycle 2 day 1 and cycle 4 day 1. Peripheral blood was collected in 8 mL Vacutainer Cell Preparation Tubes, from which PBMCs were isolated by centrifugation and then cryopreserved. Purified CD4+ and CD8+ fractions were generated only in cases for which an additional PBMC sample was available. Magnetically labelled cells were removed on LS columns in a quadroMACS separator, and the flow-through was retained as the purified fraction.

The rearrangement joined TRBV11-3 to TRBJ2-2, with no confidently assigned D gene. The sequenced sample was CD4+ T cells from blood, obtained before the fourth cycle of nivolumab. The sequence derives from a human donor with classical Hodgkin lymphoma. Read as DNA, the sequence is TGTGCCAGCAGCTTAGCCGGGGAGCTGTTTTTT. Protein translation: CASSLAGELFF.